The following is a T cell receptor beta chain sequence with its context. J gave up 6 bases and V 3 bases, and 6 bases lay outside the gene matches. CDR3 size: 15 residues. Germline assignment: CDR1 MNHEY and CDR2 SMNVEV (reference sequence). TCRdb's copy holds only in-frame clones and misses some; the assay was immunoSEQ multiplex PCR. The table lists 60,000 to 85,000 clones, 85% to 95% of them singletons. These data originate in a study of brain T cells in children with intractable seizures. The material was peripheral blood, obtained at surgery. The rearrangement uses TRBV27 and TRBJ2-7; 12 nucleotides agree with TRBD2. The receptor comes from a boy younger than two with tuberous sclerosis and intractable seizures. CDR3 sequence (DNA): TGTGCCAGCAGTTTCGGACTAGCGGGGAGCCGCGAGCAGTACTTC. Amino acids: CASSFGLAGSREQYF.